A single sample is the source of the 31 T cell receptor beta chains below, sequenced in a study of blood T cell repertoires in COVID-19. TCRdb's copy holds only in-frame clones and misses some; the assay was immunoSEQ multiplex PCR. This sample carries fewer than 150,000 clones, roughly 79% of them seen once, and the ten largest clones take 10% to 11%. Material for sequencing was peripheral blood. These receptors were taken from a human donor in a cohort sampled during active COVID-19.

The chain links TRBV6-6 to TRBJ1-5, with TRBD1 matching 10 bases. The CDR3 has 16 amino acids. Germline lookup yields CDR1 MNHNY and CDR2 SVGAGI (reference sequence). V gave up 6 bases and J gave up 3 bases; unmatched junction bases: 8. As DNA, the CDR3 is TGTGCCAGCAGACCATGGGGACAGGGGCACAATCAGCCCCAGCATTTT. Translated, it gives CASRPWGQGHNQPQHF.

J is TRBJ2-1 and V is TRBV19, with 9 nucleotides matching TRBD2. Germline loops: CDR1 LNHDA, CDR2 SQIVND (reference sequence). With V trimmed by 5 bases and J by 8 bases, 7 bases remained unmatched. CDR3 length: 14 residues. The CDR3 loop is CASSGGTSFDEQFF. CDR3 in DNA: TGTGCCAGTAGTGGCGGGACTAGCTTCGATGAGCAGTTCTTC.

The chain couples TRBV5-6 to TRBJ2-3; 8 positions agree with TRBD2. V lost 7 bases and J lost 5; bases outside the gene matches: 6. Germline CDR1 is SGHDT and CDR2 is YYEEEE. The CDR3 runs 13 residues. The DNA for the CDR3 is TGTGCCAGCGTCGGGGGGGCCGTAGATACGCAGTATTTT. Its translation: CASVGGAVDTQYF.

This rearrangement joins TRBV7-8 to TRBJ2-2, with 7 bases lining up with TRBD1. Germline CDR1 reads SGHVS; CDR2 reads FQNEAQ. The CDR3 is 16 residues long. Trimming took 4 bases from V and 2 from J; bases not matched to a gene: 7. CDR3 sequence reads: CASSWGAGGNTGELFF. The CDR3 DNA reads TGTGCCAGCAGCTGGGGAGCAGGGGGTAACACCGGGGAGCTGTTTTTT.

The chain uses TRBV29-1 and TRBJ1-2; TRBD1 agrees at 7 bases. V was clipped by 4 bases and J by 4 bases; unmatched bases: 12. The CDR3 loop spans 15 amino acids. Germline CDR1 and CDR2: SQVTM and ANQGSEA. CDR3 coding DNA: TGCAGCGTTGTCCTCCCGGGACAGCTTAGCTATGGCTACACCTTC. Protein sequence: CSVVLPGQLSYGYTF.

The table lists this clone with a count of one. V gene TRBV25-1 combines with J gene TRBJ2-1; TRBD1 might be the D (5 bases). Germline assignment: CDR1 MGHDK and CDR2 SYGVNS. Trimming cost V 5 bases and J 3 bases, with 17 bases left between them. The CDR3 length is 16 residues. CDR3 amino acids: CASSRGGGSFYNEQFF. CDR3 sequence (DNA): TGTGCCAGCAGTAGGGGTGGCGGATCCTTCTACAATGAGCAGTTCTTC.

This clone was detected only a few times. The V and J genes are TRBV4-2 and TRBJ1-5; unclear D gene. The germline CDR1 and CDR2 sequences are LGHNA and YNFKEQ. CDR3 length equals 14 residues. Trimming took 0 bases from V and 8 from J, leaving 11 bases between them. The CDR3 bases are TGTGCCAGCAGCCAAGAGCAGGAATTGAAGCCCCAGCATTTT. It is translated as CASSQEQELKPQHF.

This chain joins TRBV5-1 and TRBJ2-7, with D tentatively TRBD2 (5 bases). The germline gives CDR1 SGHRS, CDR2 YFSETQ. The CDR3 length is 13 residues. Trimming took 1 base from V and 3 from J, leaving 8 bases between them. CDR3 DNA sequence: TGCGCCAGCAGCTTGACGGGAAACTACGAGCAGTACTTC. Protein product: CASSLTGNYEQYF. Full variable domain (rest looked up from reference TRBV5-1 and TRBJ2-7): KAGVTQTPRYLIKTRGQQVTLSCSPISGHRSVSWYQQTPGQGLQFLFEYFSETQRNKGNFPGRFSGRQFSNSRSEMNVSTLELGDSALYLCASSLTGNYEQYFGPGTRLTVT.

The chain couples TRBV14 to TRBJ1-6; D may be TRBD1 (6 bases). CDR1 SGHDN and CDR2 FVKESK come from the germline V gene. CDR3 size: 15 residues. The V and J ends lost 1 base and 7 bases respectively, with 11 bases between them. The CDR3 sequence: CASSQVGQPNSPLHF. CDR3 coding DNA: TGTGCCAGCAGCCAAGTTGGACAGCCAAATTCACCCCTCCACTTT.

The V gene is TRBV19, the J gene TRBJ2-6; D gene unclear. The CDR3 is 13 residues long. CDR1 is LNHDA, CDR2 SQIVND, per germline (reference sequence). V gave up 6 bases and J gave up 2 bases, with 5 bases separating them. CDR3 coding DNA: TGTGCCAGTAGCTCTGCTGGGGCCAACGTCCTGACTTTC. Amino acids: CASSSAGANVLTF.

The rearrangement uses TRBV6-1 and TRBJ2-4; 7 positions match TRBD1. This CDR3 is built from 15 residues. V shed 1 base and J 6 bases; nucleotides not matched to a gene: 6. Germline values: CDR1 MNHNS, CDR2 SASEGT. CDR3 sequence: CASSEVGQSRNIQYF. Here the CDR3 DNA reads TGTGCCAGCAGTGAAGTGGGACAGTCAAGAAACATTCAGTACTTC.

The V gene is TRBV5-6, the J gene TRBJ1-6, with 10 bases lining up with TRBD1. There are 15 residues in the CDR3. Unmatched junction bases numbered 5, after V lost 4 bases and J lost 7 bases. In germline, CDR1 is SGHDT, CDR2 YYEEEE. Here the CDR3 reads CASSPRTGGNSPLHF. CDR3 nucleotide sequence: TGTGCCAGCAGCCCCCGGACAGGGGGGAATTCACCCCTCCACTTT.

This chain links TRBV3-1 (or the pseudogene TRBV3-2) with TRBJ2-7; possibly TRBD2 for D (6 bases). Trimming removed 5 bases at V and 4 bases at J, with 12 bases between. This CDR3 comprises 13 residues. Germline assignment: CDR1 LGHDT and CDR2 YNNKEL (reference sequence). The CDR3 coding sequence is TGTGCCAGCAGCTGGGGGGAAGGGTACGAGCAGTACTTC. This translates into CASSWGEGYEQYF.

This chain connects TRBV28 to TRBJ2-7; D call uncertain. The V and J ends lost 6 bases and 1 base respectively, with 7 bases between them. CDR1 is MDHEN and CDR2 is SYDVKM in the germline V gene. The CDR3 extends over 12 amino acids. CDR3 nucleotide sequence: TGTGCCAGCAGGCAGGTATCCTACGAGCAGTACTTC. It is translated as CASRQVSYEQYF. The full variable domain, with the rest looked up from reference TRBV28 and TRBJ2-7, is DVKVTQSSRYLVKRTGEKVFLECVQDMDHENMFWYRQDPGLGLRLIYFSYDVKMKEKGDIPEGYSVSREKKERFSLILESASTNQTSMYLCASRQVSYEQYFGPGTRLTVT.

This clone was detected a few times. This chain connects TRBV5-5 to TRBJ1-1; possible D gene TRBD1, 6 bases. V lost 2 bases and J 1 base, leaving 6 bases between the germline ends. The CDR3 loop spans 13 amino acids. Germline assignment: CDR1 SGHKS and CDR2 YYEKEE (reference sequence). CDR3 residues: CASSFRGNTEAFF. The CDR3 coding sequence is TGTGCCAGCAGCTTCAGGGGGAACACTGAAGCTTTCTTT.

This chain joins TRBV2 and TRBJ1-1, with D perhaps matching TRBD1 (6 bases). This CDR3 has 13 amino acids. Germline CDR1 and CDR2: SNHLY and FYNNEI. Deletions cut 6 bases from V and 1 base from J, with 9 bases between. The CDR3 sequence: CASRRTENTEAFF. The CDR3 region has the DNA TGTGCCAGCAGGCGGACAGAGAACACTGAAGCTTTCTTT.

This clone was counted only a few times. The V call is TRBV7-8, the J call TRBJ1-5; D may be TRBD1 (5 bases). V was trimmed by 5 bases and J by 5 bases, leaving 22 bases between them. CDR1 SGHVS and CDR2 FQNEAQ come from the germline V gene. The CDR3 extends over 17 amino acids. The CDR3 DNA is TGTGCCAGCAGCCCAAGCGGGCAGGGATCCTTGTATCAGCCCCAGCATTTT. Protein sequence: CASSPSGQGSLYQPQHF.

This chain joins TRBV7-2 and TRBJ2-1; no reliable D call. V dropped 6 bases and J dropped 10 bases, with 16 bases sitting between them. Germline-derived CDR1 and CDR2 are SGHTA and FQGNSA. The CDR3 is made up of 13 amino acids. For the CDR3, the DNA is TGTGCCAGCAGTTCTAGTGGGTACCTCGAGCAGTTCTTC. The encoded protein is CASSSSGYLEQFF. The full variable domain, completed using reference TRBV7-2 and TRBJ2-1, is GAGVSQSPSNKVTEKGKDVELRCDPISGHTALYWYRQSLGQGLEFLIYFQGNSAPDKSGLPSDRFSAERTGGSVSTLTIQRTQQEDSAVYLCASSSSGYLEQFFGPGTRLTVL.

The chain employs TRBV19 and TRBJ2-3; possibly TRBD2 for D (5 bases). Deletions cut 5 bases from V and 0 bases from J, with 15 bases between. The germline CDR1 and CDR2 sequences are LNHDA and SQIVND (reference sequence). The CDR3 is 16 residues long. The CDR3 here is CASSLLEFSSTDTQYF. For the CDR3, the DNA is TGTGCCAGTAGTTTACTAGAGTTTTCTAGCACAGATACGCAGTATTTT.

The V gene is TRBV7-9, the J gene TRBJ2-1; 14 nucleotides align to TRBD2. CDR3 length: 18 amino acids. CDR1 and CDR2 from the germline V gene are SEHNR and FQNEAQ (reference sequence). Germline trimming cut 4 bases from V and 1 base from J; bases unmatched to any gene: 6. The CDR3 nucleotides are TGTGCCAGCAGCTCATGGACTAGCGGGGGGCGATCCTACAATGAGCAGTTCTTC. This codes for CASSSWTSGGRSYNEQFF.

The chain combines TRBV30 with TRBJ1-2; D remains unclear. The CDR3 totals 16 residues. The germline V gene encodes CDR1 GTSNPN and CDR2 SVGIG (reference sequence). Trimming took off 2 bases at V and 0 bases at J, with 16 bases between the two ends. Written as DNA, the CDR3 is TGTGCCTGGAGTAGAAAGCCGATACTCCCTAACTATGGCTACACCTTC. Translation: CAWSRKPILPNYGYTF.

This clone was seen a few times. The chain recombines TRBV27 with TRBJ1-5; 8 nucleotides match TRBD1. Unmatched junction bases numbered 6, after V lost 6 bases and J lost 2 bases. Germline CDR1 MNHEY, CDR2 SMNVEV (reference sequence). The CDR3 runs 15 residues. This CDR3 reads CASSRDRGGNQPQHF. The CDR3 bases are TGTGCCAGCAGCCGAGACAGGGGTGGCAATCAGCCCCAGCATTTT.

The gene calls are TRBV10-2 and TRBJ2-5, with a possible D match to TRBD2 (5 bases). V lost 7 bases to trimming and J lost 3 bases, with 6 bases between them. Germline V gene sequence: CDR1 WSHSY, CDR2 SAAADI. The CDR3 has 11 amino acids. This CDR3 reads CASMREETQYF. The CDR3 DNA reads as TGCGCCAGCATGAGGGAAGAGACCCAGTACTTC.

The chain uses TRBV2 and TRBJ2-3; 7 bases fit TRBD2. V was clipped by 9 bases and J by 0 bases; unmatched bases: 6. CDR1 and CDR2 (germline): SNHLY, FYNNEI. The CDR3 totals 14 residues. The CDR3 nucleotides read TGTGCCAGTACCGGACTAGGAAGCACAGATACGCAGTATTTT. Amino acid sequence: CASTGLGSTDTQYF.

This clone was recorded once. The gene calls are TRBV6-1 and TRBJ2-6, with a weak D call TRBD1 (6 bases). This CDR3 spans 20 amino acids. Germline V gene data show CDR1 as MNHNS and CDR2 as SASEGT. V was shortened by 4 bases and J by 0 bases, with 22 bases between the two germline ends. The CDR3 coding sequence is TGTGCCAGCAGTGGAGAGGACAGATCCTTCCACATCTCTGGGGCCAACGTCCTGACTTTC. It encodes CASSGEDRSFHISGANVLTF.

The chain employs TRBV3-1 (or the pseudogene TRBV3-2) and TRBJ1-2, with D tentatively TRBD1 (5 bases). CDR1 is LGHDT and CDR2 is YNNKEL in the germline V gene (reference sequence). Trimming took off 1 base at V and 5 bases at J, with 14 bases between the two ends. The CDR3 loop spans 15 amino acids. CDR3: CASSQGLETAYGYTF. The CDR3 DNA reads as TGTGCCAGCAGCCAAGGACTAGAGACAGCATATGGCTACACCTTC.

This sequence joins TRBV24-1 and TRBJ1-5; 10 bases agree with TRBD1. CDR3 length: 19 residues. Germline CDR1 reads KGHDR; CDR2 reads SFDVKD. V lost 3 bases and J lost 0; bases outside the gene matches: 10. CDR3 region: CATSDGQGDPSLSNQPQHF. The CDR3 DNA sequence: TGTGCCACCAGTGATGGACAGGGGGACCCCTCCCTTAGCAATCAGCCCCAGCATTTT.

The rearrangement links TRBV19 to TRBJ2-5, with TRBD2 matching 8 bases. CDR1 is LNHDA and CDR2 is SQIVND in the germline V gene (reference sequence). The CDR3 is 14 amino acids. V was pared by 9 bases and J by 7 bases, with 13 bases of the junction left unmatched. CDR3 protein: CASRFRGGRGTQYF. As DNA, the CDR3 is TGTGCCAGCAGGTTCCGGGGGGGCCGGGGGACCCAGTACTTC.

The chain uses TRBV6-2 or TRBV6-3 and TRBJ2-7; 11 bases are shared with TRBD2. This CDR3 has 16 amino acids. CDR1 and CDR2 from the germline V gene are MNHEY and SVGEGT. Trimming took 4 bases from V and 1 from J; bases not matched to a gene: 6. The DNA of the CDR3 is TGTGCCAGCAGTTCCGCCGGGACTAGCGGTTCCTACGAGCAGTACTTC. Its translation is CASSSAGTSGSYEQYF.

V and J are TRBV6-2 or TRBV6-3 and TRBJ2-3, with 12 positions matching TRBD2. Losses at the gene ends were 4 bases for V and 3 bases for J; bases not matched to a gene: 5. CDR1 and CDR2 from the germline V gene are MNHEY and SVGEGT. The CDR3 has 16 amino acids. In DNA form, the CDR3 reads TGTGCCAGCAGTTCAACGACTAGCGGGGGTACAGATACGCAGTATTTT. Protein sequence: CASSSTTSGGTDTQYF.

This rearrangement joins TRBV7-2 to TRBJ2-7; unclear D gene. Germline V gives CDR1 SGHTA, CDR2 FQGNSA. V was trimmed by 1 base and J by 5 bases, leaving 9 bases between them. This CDR3 is built from 13 residues. The CDR3 bases are TGTGCCAGCAGCTTAGTCGCCTCGGACGAGCAGTACTTC. Encoded protein: CASSLVASDEQYF. Looking up the rest from reference TRBV7-2 and TRBJ2-7 gives the full variable domain: GAGVSQSPSNKVTEKGKDVELRCDPISGHTALYWYRQSLGQGLEFLIYFQGNSAPDKSGLPSDRFSAERTGGSVSTLTIQRTQQEDSAVYLCASSLVASDEQYFGPGTRLTVT.